This TCR beta chain stems from a study of OX40 agonist ivuxolimab in advanced cancers. The CDR3 covers 15 residues. Trimming took 6 bases from V and 5 from J; bases not matched to a gene: 9. Germline V CDR1 and CDR2: SNHLY, FYNNEI. As to this clone: The antigen is undetermined.

Whole-study findings and limits: Also present in some nonresponders was a low level of normalized T-cell clonal expansion. No antigen was identified for the clonally expanded peripheral T cells.

Assay used: immunoSEQ multiplex PCR; TCRdb lists only in-frame clones, some missing. The sample lists about 100,000 clones; roughly 90% were seen once. The V and J genes are TRBV2 and TRBJ2-3, with 9 bases matching TRBD2. The receptor was isolated from an adult with an advanced solid tumor such as melanoma, head and neck, liver or kidney cancer. Sequencing was performed on CD4+ or CD8+ T cells sorted from blood, taken in a trial of the OX40 agonist ivuxolimab. Written as DNA, the CDR3 is TGTGCCAGCAGGGTTAGCGGGAGAGGGAAAGATACGCAGTATTTT. Encoded protein: CASRVSGRGKDTQYF.